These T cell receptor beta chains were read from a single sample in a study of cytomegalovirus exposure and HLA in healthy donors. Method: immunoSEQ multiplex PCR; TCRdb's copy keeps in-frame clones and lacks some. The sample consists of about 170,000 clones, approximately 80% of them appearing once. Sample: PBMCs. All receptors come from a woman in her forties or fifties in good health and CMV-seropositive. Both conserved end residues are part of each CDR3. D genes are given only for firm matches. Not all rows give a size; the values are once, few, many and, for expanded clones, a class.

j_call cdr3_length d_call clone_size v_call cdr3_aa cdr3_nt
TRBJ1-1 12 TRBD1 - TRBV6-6 CASSPGTAEAFF TGTGCCAGCAGTCCCGGGACAGCTGAAGCTTTCTTT
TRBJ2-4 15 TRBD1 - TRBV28 CASSLGQGSKNIQYF TGTGCCAGCAGTTTAGGACAGGGCTCCAAAAACATTCAGTACTTC
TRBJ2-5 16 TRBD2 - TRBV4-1 CASSQEASGGWETQYF TGCGCCAGCAGCCAAGAGGCTAGCGGGGGGTGGGAGACCCAGTACTTC
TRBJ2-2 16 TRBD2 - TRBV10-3 CAISAPSGGVSGELFF TGTGCCATCAGTGCTCCTAGCGGGGGGGTGTCCGGGGAGCTGTTTTTT
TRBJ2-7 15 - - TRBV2 CASTPHPRDSYEQYF TGTGCCAGCACTCCACACCCGCGGGACAGCTACGAGCAGTACTTC
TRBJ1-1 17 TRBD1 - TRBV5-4 CASSPGGRDRANTEAFF TGTGCCAGCAGCCCGGGGGGGAGGGACAGGGCTAACACTGAAGCTTTCTTT
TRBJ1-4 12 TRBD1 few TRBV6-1 CASSARTGRQFF TGTGCCAGCAGTGCCCGGACAGGGAGGCAGTTTTTT
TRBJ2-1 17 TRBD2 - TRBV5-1 CASSPRTSGFSYNEQFF TGCGCCAGCAGCCCGAGGACTAGCGGTTTCTCCTACAATGAGCAGTTCTTC
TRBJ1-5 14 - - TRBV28 CASSAGGSNQPQHF TGTGCCAGCAGTGCGGGAGGTAGCAATCAGCCCCAGCATTTT
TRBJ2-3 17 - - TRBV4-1 CASSQVDRPSSTDTQYF TGCGCCAGCAGCCAAGTTGACAGGCCATCTTCTACAGATACGCAGTATTTT
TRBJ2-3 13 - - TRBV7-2 CASSSSSTDTQYF TGTGCCAGCAGCTCTTCTAGCACAGATACGCAGTATTTT
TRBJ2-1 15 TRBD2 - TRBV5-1 CASSPFERGSGEQFF TGCGCCAGCAGCCCCTTTGAGCGGGGGTCGGGTGAGCAGTTCTTC
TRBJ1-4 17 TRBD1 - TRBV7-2 CASSLGAQGGIGEKLFF TGTGCCAGCAGCTTGGGGGCCCAAGGGGGCATCGGTGAAAAACTGTTTTTT
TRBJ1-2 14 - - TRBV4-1 CASSQEAANYGYTF TGCGCCAGCAGCCAAGAGGCGGCCAACTATGGCTACACCTTC
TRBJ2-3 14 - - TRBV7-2 CASSFPGDADTQYF TGTGCCAGCAGCTTCCCGGGGGACGCAGATACGCAGTATTTT
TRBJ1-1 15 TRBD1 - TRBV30 CAWTLTGGVNTEAFF TGTGCCTGGACGCTAACAGGGGGAGTGAACACTGAAGCTTTCTTT
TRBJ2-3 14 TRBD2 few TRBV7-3 CASNQGAGTDTQYF TGTGCCAGCAACCAGGGAGCGGGGACAGATACGCAGTATTTT
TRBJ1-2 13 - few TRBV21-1 CASTEQEPPGYTF TGTGCCAGCACCGAACAGGAACCGCCTGGCTACACCTTC
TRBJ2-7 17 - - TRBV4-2 CASSQDPVASLSYEQYF TGTGCCAGCAGCCAAGATCCGGTGGCTAGCCTCTCCTACGAGCAGTACTTC
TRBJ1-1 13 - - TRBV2 CASSREGVTEAFF TGTGCCAGCTCTAGGGAGGGGGTCACTGAAGCTTTCTTT
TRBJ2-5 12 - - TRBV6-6 CASSYIRETQYF TGTGCCAGCAGTTATATTCGAGAGACCCAGTACTTC
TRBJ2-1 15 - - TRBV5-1 CASSLMERSGSEQFF TGCGCCAGCAGCTTGATGGAAAGGTCCGGGAGTGAGCAGTTCTTC
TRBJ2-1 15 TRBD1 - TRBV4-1 CASSQVFRQGYEQFF TGCGCCAGCAGCCAAGTCTTTCGACAGGGCTATGAGCAGTTCTTC
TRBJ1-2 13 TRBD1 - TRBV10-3 CAISDWDSYGYTF TGTGCCATCAGTGATTGGGACAGCTATGGCTACACCTTC
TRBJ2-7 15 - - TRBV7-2 CASSLSGRGPYEQYF TGTGCCAGCAGCTTGAGTGGGCGGGGACCCTACGAGCAGTACTTC
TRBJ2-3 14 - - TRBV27 CASSSGDFGDTQYF TGTGCCAGCAGTTCGGGGGACTTTGGGGATACGCAGTATTTT
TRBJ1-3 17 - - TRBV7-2 CASTFTQQGPSGNTIYF TGTGCCAGCACCTTTACCCAACAGGGCCCCTCTGGAAACACCATATATTTT
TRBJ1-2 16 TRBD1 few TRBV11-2 CASSPLGQGSDYGYTF TGTGCCAGCAGCCCCCTAGGACAGGGGAGTGACTATGGCTACACCTTC
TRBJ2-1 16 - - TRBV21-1 CASSVGPRQGAGEQFF TGTGCCAGCAGCGTTGGGCCGAGACAGGGGGCAGGTGAGCAGTTCTTC
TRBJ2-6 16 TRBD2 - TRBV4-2 CASSRAGVSGANVLTF TGTGCCAGCAGCCGCGCGGGAGTCTCTGGGGCCAACGTCCTGACTTTC
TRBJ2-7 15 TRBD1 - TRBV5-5 CASSPWTGTVHEQYF TGTGCCAGCAGCCCTTGGACAGGTACGGTCCACGAGCAGTACTTC
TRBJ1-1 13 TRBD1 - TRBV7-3 CASSAGTGGEAFF TGTGCCAGCAGCGCCGGGACAGGGGGTGAAGCTTTCTTT
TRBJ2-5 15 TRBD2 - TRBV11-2 CASSPMAGGQETQYF TGTGCCAGCAGCCCTATGGCGGGAGGACAAGAGACCCAGTACTTC
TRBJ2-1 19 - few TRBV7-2 CASSLAVGSYVRRYNEQFF TGTGCCAGCAGCTTAGCAGTGGGGAGCTACGTGAGGCGCTACAATGAGCAGTTCTTC
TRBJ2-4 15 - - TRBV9 CASSVAGAAKNIQYF TGTGCCAGCAGCGTAGCAGGGGCAGCCAAAAACATTCAGTACTTC
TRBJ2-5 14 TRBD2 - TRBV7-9 CASSQLAGVWTQYF TGTGCCAGCAGCCAACTAGCGGGAGTGTGGACCCAGTACTTC
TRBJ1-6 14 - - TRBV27 CASSLEGYNSPLHF TGTGCCAGCAGTTTAGAGGGCTATAATTCACCCCTCCACTTT
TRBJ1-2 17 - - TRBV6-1 CASSEPRKSSISYGYTF TGTGCCAGCAGTGAACCTAGAAAATCAAGTATCTCCTATGGCTACACCTTC
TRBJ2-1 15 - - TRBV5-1 CASSLKGGPNNEQFF TGCGCCAGCAGCTTGAAGGGGGGGCCAAACAATGAGCAGTTCTTC
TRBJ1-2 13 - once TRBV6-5 CASSVSDSYGYTF TGTGCCAGCAGTGTGTCAGACTCCTATGGCTACACCTTC
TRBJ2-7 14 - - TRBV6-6 CASSYSGQGYEQYF TGTGCCAGCAGTTACTCGGGGCAGGGGTACGAGCAGTACTTC
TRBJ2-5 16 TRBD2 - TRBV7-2 CASSLASGGPEGTQYF TGTGCCAGCAGCTTAGCTAGCGGGGGTCCCGAAGGGACCCAGTACTTC
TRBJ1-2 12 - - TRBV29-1 CSVEWQNYGYTF TGCAGCGTTGAATGGCAAAACTATGGCTACACCTTC
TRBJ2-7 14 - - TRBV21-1 CASSGTGETYEQYF TGTGCCAGCAGCGGGACGGGGGAGACCTACGAGCAGTACTTC
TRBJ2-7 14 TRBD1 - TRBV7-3 CASSLDRGGYEQYF TGTGCCAGCAGCTTAGACAGGGGAGGTTACGAGCAGTACTTC
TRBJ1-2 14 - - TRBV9 CASSTRGERDGYTF TGTGCCAGCAGCACCCGAGGAGAGAGGGATGGCTACACCTTC
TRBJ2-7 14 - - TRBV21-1 CASTRPRGSGEQYF TGTGCCAGCACCCGACCCAGGGGAAGTGGCGAGCAGTACTTC
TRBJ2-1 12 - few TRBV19 CASSIGGGEQFF TGTGCCAGTAGTATAGGAGGAGGGGAGCAGTTCTTC
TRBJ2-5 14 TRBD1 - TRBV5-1 CASSRQGLQETQYF TGCGCCAGTTCCCGACAGGGCCTACAAGAGACCCAGTACTTC
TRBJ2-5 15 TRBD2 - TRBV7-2 CASSLALAGAETQYF TGTGCCAGCAGCTTAGCCCTAGCGGGGGCAGAGACCCAGTACTTC
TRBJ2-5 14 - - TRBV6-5 CASSYEQRQETQYF TGTGCCAGCAGTTACGAACAGAGACAAGAGACCCAGTACTTC
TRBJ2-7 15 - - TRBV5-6 CASSLGAGISYEQYF TGTGCCAGCAGCTTGGGGGCAGGGATCTCCTACGAGCAGTACTTC
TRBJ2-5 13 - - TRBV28 CASSFGDEETQYF TGTGCCAGCAGTTTTGGAGACGAAGAGACCCAGTACTTC